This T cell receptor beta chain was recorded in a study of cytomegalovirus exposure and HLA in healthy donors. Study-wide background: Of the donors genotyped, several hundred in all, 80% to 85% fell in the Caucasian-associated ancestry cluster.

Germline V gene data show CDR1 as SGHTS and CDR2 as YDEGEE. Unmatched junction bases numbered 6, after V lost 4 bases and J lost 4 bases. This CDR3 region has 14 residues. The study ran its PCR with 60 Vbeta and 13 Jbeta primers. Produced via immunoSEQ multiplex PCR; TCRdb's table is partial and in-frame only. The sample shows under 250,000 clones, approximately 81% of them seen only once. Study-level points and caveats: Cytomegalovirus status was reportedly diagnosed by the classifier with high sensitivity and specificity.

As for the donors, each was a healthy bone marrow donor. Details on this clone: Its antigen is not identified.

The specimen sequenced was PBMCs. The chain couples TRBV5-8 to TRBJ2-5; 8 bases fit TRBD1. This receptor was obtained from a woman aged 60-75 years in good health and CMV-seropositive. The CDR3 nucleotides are TGTGCCAGCAGCGGAAACAGGGGGAGAGAGACCCAGTACTTC. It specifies CASSGNRGRETQYF.